The 9 T cell receptor beta chains listed next were all sequenced from one sample in a study of blood T cell repertoires in COVID-19. Clones were sequenced by immunoSEQ multiplex PCR, and TCRdb holds only the in-frame ones, with some missing. The sample yields roughly 80,000 clones, 82% seen once. The source material was peripheral blood. The receptor source for this set is a human donor in a cohort sampled during active COVID-19.

The V gene is TRBV4-2, the J gene TRBJ2-3, with 9 bases that match TRBD2. Losses at the gene ends were 0 bases for V and 1 base for J; bases not matched to a gene: 11. This CDR3 contains 19 residues. The germline V gene has CDR1 LGHNA and CDR2 YNFKEQ. The CDR3 loop is CASSQDKIRASGGTDTQYF. In DNA, the CDR3 is TGTGCCAGCAGCCAAGATAAGATTCGGGCTAGCGGGGGCACAGATACGCAGTATTTT.

This clone has just a few counts. The chain carries TRBV7-9 and TRBJ2-7; D is uncertain. The ends were cut back, 5 bases at V and 3 bases at J, with 5 bases in the middle. Germline V gene data show CDR1 as SEHNR and CDR2 as FQNEAQ (reference sequence). This CDR3 comprises 11 residues. The CDR3 reads CASSPGYEQYF. As DNA, the CDR3 is TGTGCCAGCAGCCCAGGCTACGAGCAGTACTTC.

CDR3 loop: CASRPGVNTGELFF. CDR3 DNA: TGTGCCAGCAGACCGGGGGTGAACACCGGGGAGCTGTTTTTT. J is TRBJ2-2 and V is TRBV27, with TRBD2 as a possible D gene (6 bases). Trimming shortened V by 6 bases and J by 1 base, and 9 bases separated the two germline ends. This CDR3 comprises 14 residues. CDR1 is MNHEY and CDR2 is SMNVEV in the germline V gene (reference sequence).

The rearrangement joins TRBV6-6 to TRBJ2-7; the match to TRBD1 covers 7 bases. V trimming: 5 bases; J trimming: 0 bases; junction bases outside the gene matches: 7. The germline CDR1 and CDR2 sequences are MNHNY and SVGAGI (reference sequence). The CDR3 runs 15 residues. The DNA for the CDR3 is TGTGCCAGCAGTGGTAGACAGGGAACCTCCTACGAGCAGTACTTC. This sequence encodes CASSGRQGTSYEQYF.

J is TRBJ2-1 and V is TRBV14; 12 bases are a match to TRBD2. The CDR3 runs to 16 residues. Trimming took 2 bases from V and 7 from J; bases not matched to a gene: 6. Germline V gives CDR1 SGHDN, CDR2 FVKESK. DNA for the CDR3: TGTGCCAGCAGCCAAATCCTAGCGGGGGGGAAAAATGAGCAGTTCTTC. The encoded protein is CASSQILAGGKNEQFF.

The J gene is TRBJ1-5, the V gene TRBV2, with 10 bases matching TRBD1. Germline V CDR1 and CDR2: SNHLY, FYNNEI. The CDR3 totals 16 residues. Germline trimming cut 8 bases from V and 0 bases from J; bases unmatched to any gene: 7. CDR3 loop: CASGRDRGNSNQPQHF. In DNA form, the CDR3 reads TGTGCCAGCGGCCGGGACAGGGGTAATAGCAATCAGCCCCAGCATTTT. The whole variable domain, remainder taken from reference TRBV2 and TRBJ1-5, is EPEVTQTPSHQVTQMGQEVILRCVPISNHLYFYWYRQILGQKVEFLVSFYNNEISEKSEIFDDQFSVERPDGSNFTLKIRSTKLEDSAMYFCASGRDRGNSNQPQHFGDGTRLSIL.

This clone was detected only once. This chain uses TRBV12-3 or TRBV12-4 with TRBJ1-6; D remains ambiguous. V was trimmed by 4 bases and J by 5 bases, leaving 6 bases between them. The CDR3 sequence is 13 residues long. The CDR3 is CASSYGNNSPLHF. CDR3 in DNA: TGTGCCAGCAGTTACGGGAATAATTCACCCCTCCACTTT.

The rearrangement joins TRBV13 to TRBJ1-1; no clear D gene. This CDR3 spans 15 amino acids. The V end was cut by 1 base, the J end by 2 bases, with 11 bases between. The V gene's germline CDR1 is PRHDT and CDR2 FYEKMQ (reference sequence). CDR3 region: CASSLVITENTEAFF. The CDR3 coding sequence is TGTGCCAGCAGCTTAGTTATTACAGAAAACACTGAAGCTTTCTTT.

The CDR3 protein is CASSLDRGYGYTF. As DNA, the CDR3 is TGTGCCAGCAGCTTAGACAGGGGGTATGGCTACACCTTC. The V and J genes are TRBV7-3 and TRBJ1-2, with TRBD1 identical over 9 bases. The trim removed 2 bases at V and 5 bases at J, leaving 0 bases unmatched. This CDR3 has 13 residues. Looked up from germline, CDR1 is SGHTA and CDR2 is FQGTGA.